The source of this TCR beta chain is a study of identifying expanded T cells in peripheral blood. Repertoires were generated with immunoSEQ multiplex PCR, while TCRdb's copy carries only in-frame clones and drops some. In the table there are about 85,000 clones, 88% of which are singletons. Concerning this clone itself: What it recognizes is unknown.

The V gene end was trimmed by 5 bases and the J gene end by 2 bases; junction bases not matched to a gene: 4. The CDR3 sequence is 14 residues long. Looked up from germline, CDR1 is MNHEY and CDR2 is SMNVEV (reference sequence). Whole-study findings and limits: Across healthy donors, higher total template counts meant significantly greater roughly 2-week count variance. Differentially abundant clones: around 1.1 between replicates, 16.4 at two to three weeks, roughly 18 at four.

Healthy donors had no documented immune events, such as infections, while sampled. The chain uses TRBV27 and TRBJ2-3, with 7 bases identical to TRBD1. Sequenced input: blood. The sequence was collected from a person between 18 and 75 years old in good health. The CDR3, as DNA: TGTGCCAGCAGTGCAGACAGGGCCACAGATACGCAGTATTTT. It specifies CASSADRATDTQYF.